A single TCR beta chain is shown here with its context. This entry is derived from a study of cytomegalovirus exposure and HLA in healthy donors. The PCR was carried out with 60 Vbeta primers and 13 Jbeta primers. Assay: immunoSEQ multiplex PCR; the TCRdb copy retains only in-frame clones and omits some. Of over 150,000 clones in the sample, 82% were seen once. Looked up from germline, CDR1 is SGHTS and CDR2 is YDEGEE. The CDR3 runs 14 residues. With 4 bases clipped from V and 6 bases from J, the junction kept 7 bases outside the gene matches. This sequence was found in a boy between 2 and 10 years old in good health and CMV-seronegative. The V call is TRBV5-8, the J call TRBJ1-5; 7 nucleotides agree with TRBD1. Material: PBMCs. CDR3 protein: CASSPGQAGQPQHF. CDR3 nucleotides: TGTGCCAGCAGCCCTGGACAGGCGGGTCAGCCCCAGCATTTT.